This record concerns one T cell receptor (beta chain) sequence. Its antigen remains unknown. This CDR3 region has 19 residues. With 2 bases removed from V and 4 bases from J, the gap between germline ends came to 26 bases. The entry originates in a study of T cell repertoires in cytomegalovirus infection. Study conclusions and caveats: In two of eight donors, the top clonotype was HLA-C-restricted CMV-specific. CMV carriers with the relevant HLA were identified by cumulative public TCR beta family frequency.

Each CDR3 protein gets one entry after TCRdb re-called the reads with MiXCR. The table includes about 320,000 distinct CDR3 sequences, more than 9% detected once. This clonotype originated in a human donor in good health (CMV status not recorded). Some clones in this sample may be carry-over from other donors' samples. The sequenced sample consisted of PBMCs. The rearrangement joins TRBV23-1 to TRBJ2-5; D perhaps matches TRBD1 (6 bases). TRBV23-1 is identified as an open reading frame with a role that is uncertain. CDR3 sequence: CASSQARIWTAPPPETQYF. In nucleotides, the CDR3 is TGCGCCAGCAGTCAAGCGCGGATTTGGACAGCACCCCCCCCAGAGACCCAGTACTTC.